The sequence of this T cell receptor beta chain was determined in a study of OX40 agonist ivuxolimab in advanced cancers. Whole-study context: Past anti-PD-1, anti-PD-L1 or anti-CTLA-4 therapy was accepted, and 30% to 50% had received some.

The method was immunoSEQ multiplex PCR; TCRdb's version includes in-frame clones alone and lacks a portion of them. Of about 68,000 clones detected, roughly 84% appear once; the ten largest clones hold approximately 1.5%. A remark on this clone: The antigen remains undetermined.

Whole-study results and caveats: Among T cells, CD8+ cells averaged more expanded clones than CD4+ cells.

Germline V gives CDR1 ENHRY, CDR2 SYGVKD. The CDR3 covers 15 residues. Trimming stripped 8 bases from V and 2 bases from J, with 18 bases between. The origin of this receptor is an adult with an advanced solid tumor such as melanoma, head and neck, liver or kidney cancer. Specimen: CD4+ or CD8+ T cells sorted from blood, collected in a trial of the OX40 agonist ivuxolimab. This sequence joins TRBV10-3 and TRBJ1-1; D is possibly TRBD1 (5 bases). CDR3 nucleotides: TGTGCCATCCGAAGCCGCGGGACCCCAAACACTGAAGCTTTCTTT. Its protein is CAIRSRGTPNTEAFF.